This entry concerns a single T cell receptor beta chain. Its antigen remains unknown. Relative to the germline gene, one junction end is altered; a read error may explain this. This sample was taken from a study of T cell repertoires in cytomegalovirus infection. Across the study: Public TCR beta signatures were indicative of both CMV infection and a matching HLA type. Regarding the study as a whole: Carriage of CMV together with the relevant HLA was identifiable through cumulative public TCR beta family frequency.

TCRdb fed the reads into MiXCR, producing one record per CDR3 protein. Of roughly 730,000 distinct CDR3 sequences in the sample, 33% were seen once. The CDR3 consists of 16 residues. Per the germline V gene, CDR1 is KGHSH and CDR2 is LQKENI. The chain combines TRBV18 with TRBJ2-3, with TRBD1 matching 11 bases. The receptor was isolated from a human donor in good health (CMV status not recorded). Some clones in this sample may be carry-over from other donors' samples. The sequences come from cultured PBMCs, collected from culture after CMV antigen stimulation. CDR3 DNA sequence: TGTGCCAGCTCGCCACCGGGACAGGGGGACACAGATACGCAGTATTTT. It translates to CASSPPGQGDTDTQYF.